A single sample is the source of the 8 T cell receptor beta chains below, sequenced in a study of blood T cells in healthy people across ages. With a J-beta primer mix and a sample-barcoded 5' primer, a second PCR ran about 7 to 12 cycles. TCRdb re-called the 5' RACE reads through MiXCR, storing one row per CDR3 protein. The top ten clones hold approximately 0.75% of a sample with more than 1,000,000 distinct CDR3 sequences, 25% of them seen once. In addition, the sample was reused for a study of T cells of mothers and their children.

Sequenced: blood. Source of these receptors: a girl under 10 years old in good health.

The chain has TRBV7-2 and TRBJ1-3, with D perhaps TRBD1 (6 bases). Trimming took off 5 bases at V and 0 bases at J, with 14 bases between the two ends. The CDR3 is 16 amino acids. The germline gives CDR1 SGHTA, CDR2 FQGNSA. The CDR3 reads CASSPNRDISGNTIYF. As DNA, the CDR3 is TGTGCCAGCAGCCCAAACCGGGACATCTCTGGAAACACCATATATTTT.

The chain employs TRBV7-2 and TRBJ2-5; no firm D call. Per germline, CDR1 SGHTA and CDR2 FQGNSA. This CDR3 region has 15 residues. Trimming pared 1 base from V and 3 bases from J, leaving 12 bases between. The CDR3 protein is CASSLVGGKEETQYF. The CDR3 bases are TGTGCCAGCAGCTTAGTAGGTGGTAAAGAAGAGACCCAGTACTTC.

This clonotype was detected only a few times. The chain links TRBV7-2 to TRBJ2-6; D possibly matches TRBD1 or TRBD2 (5 bases each). The CDR3 runs to 16 residues. The V gene lost 8 bases and the J gene lost 0 bases, with 14 bases spanning the gap. CDR1 and CDR2 from the germline V gene are SGHTA and FQGNSA. For the CDR3, the DNA is TGTGCCAGCGGATCCAGGGACCGCTCTGGGGCCAACGTCCTGACTTTC. It codes for CASGSRDRSGANVLTF. Based on the CDR3 plus reference TRBV7-2 and TRBJ2-6, the full variable domain is GAGVSQSPSNKVTEKGKDVELRCDPISGHTALYWYRQSLGQGLEFLIYFQGNSAPDKSGLPSDRFSAERTGGSVSTLTIQRTQQEDSAVYLCASGSRDRSGANVLTFGAGSRLTVL.

The genes are TRBV20-1 and TRBJ1-1; D gene uncertain. The CDR3 sequence is 11 residues long. CDR1 DFQATT and CDR2 SNEGSKA come from the germline V gene (reference sequence). Trimming left V 5 bases short and J 3 bases short, with 7 bases between. The CDR3 DNA reads as TGCAGTGCTGTCGTGGACACTGAAGCTTTCTTT. This translates into CSAVVDTEAFF.

The chain is built from TRBV29-1 and TRBJ1-1; TRBD1 is a possible D gene (6 bases). Trimming stripped 7 bases from V and 11 bases from J, with 17 bases between. CDR1 and CDR2 from the germline V gene are SQVTM and ANQGSEA. This CDR3 is 11 amino acids long. In DNA form, the CDR3 reads TGCAGCGGACTTGACAGGTCAGGTGCTTTCTTT. Residues: CSGLDRSGAFF.

This chain links TRBV18 with TRBJ2-5, with a possible D match to TRBD1 (6 bases). The J call is doubtful: the DNA matches TRBJ2-1 better. Germline V gene sequence: CDR1 KGHSH, CDR2 LQKENI. The CDR3 is 13 amino acids. CDR3: CASSGQIFNEQFF. Here the CDR3 DNA reads TGTGCCAGCTCAGGACAGATCTTCAATGAGCAGTTCTTC.

This chain joins TRBV6-1 and TRBJ2-5; possibly TRBD1 for D (6 bases). TRBJ2-7 explains the end of the DNA better; the J call may be wrong. CDR3 size: 14 residues. The germline gives CDR1 MNHNS, CDR2 SASEGT. CDR3 DNA: TGTGCCAGCAGTGAAGTAGGGGGAAGGTACGAGCAGTACTTC. This encodes CASSEVGGRYEQYF.

This clonotype was seen a handful of times. The J gene is TRBJ2-1, the V gene TRBV20-1; no definite D call. The CDR3 is made up of 11 amino acids. Germline V lookup: CDR1 DFQATT, CDR2 SNEGSKA (reference sequence). The V end lost 4 bases, the J end lost 9 bases, and 10 bases lay between the germline ends. As DNA, the CDR3 is TGCAGTGCTATAGATTTAGGTGAGCAGTTCTTC. Its protein is CSAIDLGEQFF.